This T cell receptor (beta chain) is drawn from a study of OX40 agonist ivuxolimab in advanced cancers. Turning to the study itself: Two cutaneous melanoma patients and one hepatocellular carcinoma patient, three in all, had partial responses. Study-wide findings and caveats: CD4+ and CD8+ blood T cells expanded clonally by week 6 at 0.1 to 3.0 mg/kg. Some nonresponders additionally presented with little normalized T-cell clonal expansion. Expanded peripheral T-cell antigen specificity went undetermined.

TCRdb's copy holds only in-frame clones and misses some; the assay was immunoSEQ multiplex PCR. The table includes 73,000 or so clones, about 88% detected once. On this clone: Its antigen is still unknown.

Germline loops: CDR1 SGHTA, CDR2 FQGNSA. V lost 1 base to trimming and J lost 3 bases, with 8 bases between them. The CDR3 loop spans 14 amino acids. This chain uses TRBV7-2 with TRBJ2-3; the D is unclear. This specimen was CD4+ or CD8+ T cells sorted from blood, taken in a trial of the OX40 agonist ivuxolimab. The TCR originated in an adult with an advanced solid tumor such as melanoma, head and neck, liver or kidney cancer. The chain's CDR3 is CASSLGAKTDTQYF. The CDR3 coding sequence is TGTGCCAGCAGCTTAGGGGCTAAAACAGATACGCAGTATTTT. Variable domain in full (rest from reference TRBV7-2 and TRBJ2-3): GAGVSQSPSNKVTEKGKDVELRCDPISGHTALYWYRQSLGQGLEFLIYFQGNSAPDKSGLPSDRFSAERTGGSVSTLTIQRTQQEDSAVYLCASSLGAKTDTQYFGPGTRLTVL.